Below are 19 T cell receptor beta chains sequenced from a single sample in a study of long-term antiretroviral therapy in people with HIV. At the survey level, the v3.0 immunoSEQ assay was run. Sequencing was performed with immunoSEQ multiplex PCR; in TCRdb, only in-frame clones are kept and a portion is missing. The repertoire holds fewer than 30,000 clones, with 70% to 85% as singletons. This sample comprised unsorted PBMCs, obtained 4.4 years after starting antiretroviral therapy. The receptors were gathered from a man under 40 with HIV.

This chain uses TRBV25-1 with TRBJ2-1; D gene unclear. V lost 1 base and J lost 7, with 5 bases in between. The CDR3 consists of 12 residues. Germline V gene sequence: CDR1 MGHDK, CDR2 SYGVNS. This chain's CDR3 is CASSESANEQFF. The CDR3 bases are TGTGCCAGCAGTGAATCAGCAAATGAGCAGTTCTTC.

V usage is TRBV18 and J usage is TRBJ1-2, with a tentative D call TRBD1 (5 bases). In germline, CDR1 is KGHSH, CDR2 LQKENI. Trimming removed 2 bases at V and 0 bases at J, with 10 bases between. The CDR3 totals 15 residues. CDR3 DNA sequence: TGTGCCAGCTCACCAGGGGCAGCGTCTAACTATGGCTACACCTTC. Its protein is CASSPGAASNYGYTF.

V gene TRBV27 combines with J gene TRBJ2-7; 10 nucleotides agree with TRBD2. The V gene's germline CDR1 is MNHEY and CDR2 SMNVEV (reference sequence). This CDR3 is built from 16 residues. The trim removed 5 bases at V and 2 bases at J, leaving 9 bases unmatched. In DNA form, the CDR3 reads TGTGCCAGCAGTATGAGTAGCGGGGGGACGACCTACGAGCAGTACTTC. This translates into CASSMSSGGTTYEQYF.

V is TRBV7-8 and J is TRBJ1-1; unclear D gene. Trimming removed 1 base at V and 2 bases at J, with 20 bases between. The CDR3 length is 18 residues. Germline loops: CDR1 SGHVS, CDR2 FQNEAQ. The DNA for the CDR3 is TGTGCCAGCAGCTTAGGCGTAGGTGGGAGGCGGGGAAACACTGAAGCTTTCTTT. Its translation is CASSLGVGGRRGNTEAFF. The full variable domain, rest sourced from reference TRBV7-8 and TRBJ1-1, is GAGVSQSPRYKVAKRGQDVALRCDPISGHVSLFWYQQALGQGPEFLTYFQNEAQLDKSGLPSDRFFAERPEGSVSTLKIQRTQQEDSAVYLCASSLGVGGRRGNTEAFFGQGTRLTVV.

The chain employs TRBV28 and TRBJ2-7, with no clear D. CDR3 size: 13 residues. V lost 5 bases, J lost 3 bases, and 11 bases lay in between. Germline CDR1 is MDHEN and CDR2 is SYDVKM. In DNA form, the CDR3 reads TGTGCCAGCAGTCCGGACCCCATCTACGAGCAGTACTTC. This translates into CASSPDPIYEQYF.

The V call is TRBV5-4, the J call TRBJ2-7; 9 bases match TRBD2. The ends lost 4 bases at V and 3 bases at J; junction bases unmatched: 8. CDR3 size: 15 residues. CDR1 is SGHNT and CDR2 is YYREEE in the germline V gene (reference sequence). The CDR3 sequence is CASSPQRREGYEQYF. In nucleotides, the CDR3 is TGTGCCAGCAGCCCCCAGAGGCGGGAGGGCTACGAGCAGTACTTC.

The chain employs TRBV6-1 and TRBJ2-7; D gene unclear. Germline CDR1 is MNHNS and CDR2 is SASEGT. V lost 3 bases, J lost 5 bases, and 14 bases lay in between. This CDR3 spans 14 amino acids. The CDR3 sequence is CASSDLGGRDEQYF. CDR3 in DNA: TGTGCCAGCAGTGATCTAGGCGGACGCGACGAGCAGTACTTC.

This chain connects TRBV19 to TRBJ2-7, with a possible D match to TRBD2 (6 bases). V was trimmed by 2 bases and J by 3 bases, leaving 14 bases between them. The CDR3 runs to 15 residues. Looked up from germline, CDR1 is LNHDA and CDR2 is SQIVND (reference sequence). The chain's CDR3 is CASSILGTPNYEQYF. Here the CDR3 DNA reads TGTGCCAGTAGTATACTCGGGACTCCAAACTACGAGCAGTACTTC.

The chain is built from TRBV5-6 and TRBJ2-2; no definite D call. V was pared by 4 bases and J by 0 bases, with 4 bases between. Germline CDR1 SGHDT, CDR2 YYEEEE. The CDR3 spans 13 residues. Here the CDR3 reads CASSKTNTGELFF. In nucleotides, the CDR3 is TGTGCCAGCAGCAAAACGAACACCGGGGAGCTGTTTTTT.

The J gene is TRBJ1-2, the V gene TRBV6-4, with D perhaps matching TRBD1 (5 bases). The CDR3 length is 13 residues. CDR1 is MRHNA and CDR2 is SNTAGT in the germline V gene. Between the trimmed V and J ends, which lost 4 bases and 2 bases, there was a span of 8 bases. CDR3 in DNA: TGTGCCAGCAGTGGGGGGGAGAACTATGGCTACACCTTC. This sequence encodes CASSGGENYGYTF.

The DNA for the CDR3 is TGTGCCAGCAGCGAGACAGGGGGAGGGCACCAAGAGACCCAGTACTTC. Translating gives CASSETGGGHQETQYF. The chain combines TRBV9 with TRBJ2-5; TRBD1 aligns across 9 bases. V was clipped by 3 bases and J by 0 bases; unmatched bases: 6. Germline-derived CDR1 and CDR2 are SGDLS and YYNGEE. The CDR3 contains 16 residues.

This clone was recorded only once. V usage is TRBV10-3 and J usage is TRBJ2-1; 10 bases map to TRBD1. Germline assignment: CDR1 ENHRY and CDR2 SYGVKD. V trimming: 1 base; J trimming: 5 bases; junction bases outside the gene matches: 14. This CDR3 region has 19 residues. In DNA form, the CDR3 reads TGTGCCATCAGTGAGTTCCCGGGACAGGGGAAAGAACACGACAATGAGCAGTTCTTC. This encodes CAISEFPGQGKEHDNEQFF.

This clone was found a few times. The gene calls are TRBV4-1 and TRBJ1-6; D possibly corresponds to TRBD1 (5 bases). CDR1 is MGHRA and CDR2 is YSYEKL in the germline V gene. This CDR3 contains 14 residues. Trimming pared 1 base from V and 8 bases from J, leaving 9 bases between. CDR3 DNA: TGCGCCAGCAGCCAAGGGACACCATATTCACCCCTCCACTTT. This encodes CASSQGTPYSPLHF.

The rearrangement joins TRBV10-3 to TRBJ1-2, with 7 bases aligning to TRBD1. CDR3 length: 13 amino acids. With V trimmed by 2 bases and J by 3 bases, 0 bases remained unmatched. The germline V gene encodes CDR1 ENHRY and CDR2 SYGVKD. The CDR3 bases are TGTGCCATCAGTGAGGGGACAGACTATGGCTACACCTTC. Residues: CAISEGTDYGYTF.

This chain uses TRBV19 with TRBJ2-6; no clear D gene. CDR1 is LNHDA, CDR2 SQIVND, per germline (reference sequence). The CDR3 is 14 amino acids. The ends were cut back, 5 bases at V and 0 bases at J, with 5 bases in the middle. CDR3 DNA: TGTGCCAGTAGTCGGCTCTCTGGGGCCAACGTCCTGACTTTC. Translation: CASSRLSGANVLTF.

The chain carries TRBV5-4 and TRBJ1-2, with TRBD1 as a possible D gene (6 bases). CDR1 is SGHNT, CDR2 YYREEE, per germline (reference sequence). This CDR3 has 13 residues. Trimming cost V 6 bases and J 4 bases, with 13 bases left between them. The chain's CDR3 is CASKATGSYGYTF. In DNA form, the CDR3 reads TGTGCCAGCAAAGCGACAGGAAGCTATGGCTACACCTTC.

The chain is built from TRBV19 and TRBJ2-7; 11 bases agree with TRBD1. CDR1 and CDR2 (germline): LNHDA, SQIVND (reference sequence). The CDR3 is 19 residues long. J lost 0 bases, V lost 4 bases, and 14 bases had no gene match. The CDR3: CASSTSKYSGQGASYEQYF. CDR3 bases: TGTGCCAGTAGTACCTCGAAGTACAGCGGACAGGGGGCCTCCTACGAGCAGTACTTC.

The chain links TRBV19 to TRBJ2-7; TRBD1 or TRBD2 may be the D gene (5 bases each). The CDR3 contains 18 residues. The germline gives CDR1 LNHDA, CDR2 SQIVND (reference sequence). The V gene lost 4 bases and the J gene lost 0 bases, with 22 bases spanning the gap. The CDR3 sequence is CASSRAPLWSGSSYEQYF. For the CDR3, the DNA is TGTGCCAGTAGTAGAGCCCCCCTTTGGTCAGGGAGCTCCTACGAGCAGTACTTC.

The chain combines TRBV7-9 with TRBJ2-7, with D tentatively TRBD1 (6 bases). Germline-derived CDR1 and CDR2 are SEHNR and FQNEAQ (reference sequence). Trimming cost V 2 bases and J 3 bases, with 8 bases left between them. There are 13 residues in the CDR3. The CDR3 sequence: CASSLPGVYEQYF. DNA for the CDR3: TGTGCCAGCAGCTTACCAGGGGTCTACGAGCAGTACTTC.